A single sample is the source of the 7 T cell receptor beta chains below, sequenced in a study of Ad26.COV2.S vaccination and SARS-CoV-2 variants. Produced via immunoSEQ multiplex PCR; TCRdb's table is partial and in-frame only. The sample holds approximately 250,000 clones; roughly 85% are singletons and the top ten take nearly 3%. Treatment: some 20 received Ad26.COV2.S at low or high dose, single or two shots; 5 received placebo; per-sample allocation not given. Day 63 after the first vaccine or placebo injection was the time point for sampling. The material sequenced was peripheral blood, taken in a trial of Ad26.COV2.S vaccine versus placebo. These receptor sequences come from a person aged 18-60 years who received the Ad26.COV2.S COVID-19 vaccine or a placebo.

In its sample, this clone was seen once. This chain connects TRBV18 to TRBJ1-1; D gene uncertain. Trimming stripped 6 bases from V and 0 bases from J, with 14 bases between. CDR1 and CDR2 (germline): KGHSH, LQKENI. The CDR3 extends over 15 amino acids. CDR3 bases: TGTGCCAGCTCCCCGGTGCGGGCAGTGAACACTGAAGCTTTCTTT. Protein: CASSPVRAVNTEAFF.

This clone has only one observation. The chain employs TRBV9 and TRBJ1-4, with D maybe TRBD1 (5 bases). Trimming took 1 base from V and 7 from J, leaving 11 bases between them. CDR1 is SGDLS and CDR2 is YYNGEE in the germline V gene. The CDR3 runs to 14 residues. The CDR3 nucleotides are TGTGCCAGCAGCGTAAACGGGGCCGGTGAAAAACTGTTTTTT. Translated, it gives CASSVNGAGEKLFF.

The V gene is TRBV5-1, the J gene TRBJ2-5, with 9 nucleotides matching TRBD1. The CDR3 is 17 residues long. CDR1 and CDR2 (germline): SGHRS, YFSETQ. Trimming at V came to 2 bases and at J to 1 base, leaving 9 bases not matched to a gene. DNA for the CDR3: TGCGCCAGCAGCTTATTCCGGGACAGGGCCCTCCAAGAGACCCAGTACTTC. Protein sequence: CASSLFRDRALQETQYF. Filled out from reference TRBV5-1 and TRBJ2-5, the complete variable domain reads KAGVTQTPRYLIKTRGQQVTLSCSPISGHRSVSWYQQTPGQGLQFLFEYFSETQRNKGNFPGRFSGRQFSNSRSEMNVSTLELGDSALYLCASSLFRDRALQETQYFGPGTRLLVL.

This chain links TRBV7-9 with TRBJ2-6; maybe TRBD1 (6 bases). V was cut by 4 bases and J by 2 bases, with 12 bases left in between. Germline lookup yields CDR1 SEHNR and CDR2 FQNEAQ (reference sequence). The CDR3 covers 16 residues. DNA for the CDR3: TGTGCCAGCAGCTGGAGCAGGGGCCCTGGGGCCAACGTCCTGACTTTC. It is translated as CASSWSRGPGANVLTF.

The rearrangement links TRBV6-1 to TRBJ1-1, with 9 bases aligning to TRBD1. The CDR3 length is 14 residues. The V segment lost 3 bases and the J segment 4 bases; nucleotides outside the gene matches: 3. Germline assignment: CDR1 MNHNS and CDR2 SASEGT. CDR3 nucleotide sequence: TGTGCCAGCAGTGACCGGGACAGGGCCACTGAAGCTTTCTTT. It specifies CASSDRDRATEAFF.

The chain carries TRBV9 and TRBJ2-7; tentative D call: TRBD2 (5 bases). There are 14 residues in the CDR3. V lost 0 bases to trimming and J lost 4 bases, with 11 bases between them. Germline CDR1 SGDLS, CDR2 YYNGEE. The CDR3: CASSVGPSSYEQYV. CDR3 nucleotides: TGTGCCAGCAGCGTAGGCCCTAGCTCTTACGAGCAGTACGTC.

This clone has at least ten counts. This sequence joins TRBV9 and TRBJ2-6; maybe TRBD1 (6 bases). This CDR3 spans 14 amino acids. Germline V CDR1 and CDR2: SGDLS, YYNGEE. With 5 bases removed from V and 10 bases from J, the gap between germline ends came to 16 bases. The chain's CDR3 is CASRGAGNTNVLTF. In nucleotides, the CDR3 is TGTGCCAGCAGGGGGGCAGGGAACACAAACGTCCTGACTTTC. The full variable domain, rest sourced from reference TRBV9 and TRBJ2-6, is DSGVTQTPKHLITATGQRVTLRCSPRSGDLSVYWYQQSLDQGLQFLIQYYNGEERAKGNILERFSAQQFPDLHSELNLSSLELGDSALYFCASRGAGNTNVLTFGAGSRLTVL.